This T cell receptor beta chain emerged from a study of shared clonotypes between healthy human individuals. Study summary: Per donor, three plates held CD4 naive cells, three held CD4 memory, two held CD8 naive and one held CD8 memory.

Notes on this clone: The antigen is undetermined.

Study findings and constraints: Clonotypes shared by all four donors outscored non-shared clonotypes in generation probability.

This CDR3 region has 15 residues. CDR1 LNHDA and CDR2 SQIVND come from the germline V gene (reference sequence). Trimming at V came to 3 bases and at J to 7 bases, leaving 7 bases not matched to a gene. Terminally differentiated effector memory CD45RA+ cells were left out of the naive CD8 fraction, which was CD45RO-negative and positively selected for CCR7. Adult donors, all healthy and HIV-negative, had no recent acute infections or vaccinations. Sequenced by immunoSEQ multiplex PCR; TCRdb stores in-frame clones only, minus some. The sample yields 630,000 or so clones, roughly 98% seen once. Material: naive CD8+ T cells sorted from blood. The chain joins TRBV19 to TRBJ2-1; TRBD1 matches 9 bases. The TCR originated in a man aged 30-40 years in good health. CDR3 amino acids: CASSIQGTGFNEQFF. The DNA for the CDR3 is TGTGCCAGTAGTATCCAGGGGACAGGGTTTAATGAGCAGTTCTTC.